This T cell receptor (beta chain) was retrieved from a study of cytomegalovirus exposure and HLA in healthy donors. 13 Jbeta primers and 60 Vbeta primers were used for the PCR. Repertoires were generated with immunoSEQ multiplex PCR, while TCRdb's copy carries only in-frame clones and drops some. The table has about 140,000 clones, around 80% seen once. The CDR3 has 12 residues. From germline, CDR1 is MDHEN and CDR2 SYDVKM. V was pared by 10 bases and J by 6 bases, with 7 bases of the junction left unmatched. The material sequenced was PBMCs. The V gene is TRBV28, the J gene TRBJ1-2, with 8 nucleotides matching TRBD1. The receptor was derived from a man aged 30-40 years in good health and CMV-seronegative. CDR3 bases: TGTGCCACCTCGGACAGGGACCATGGCTACACCTTC. It yields the protein CATSDRDHGYTF.